The subject of this entry is one T cell receptor beta chain. The sample comes from a study of blood T cell repertoires in COVID-19. For the study at large: COVID-19 samples collected from the United States, Italy and Spain covered acute and convalescent phases.

Produced via immunoSEQ multiplex PCR; TCRdb's table is partial and in-frame only. This table has 270,000 or so clones, approximately 85% appearing once. This receptor was identified in a woman between 45 and 60 years old who had been exposed to COVID-19. The material sequenced was PBMCs or T cells enriched from blood (not recorded which).

The DNA of the CDR3 is TGTGCCAGCAGTCCCACTCAAGACAGGTCTACCGGGGAGCTGTTTTTT. Encoded protein: CASSPTQDRSTGELFF. V and J are TRBV6-2 or TRBV6-3 and TRBJ2-2; TRBD1 might be the D (6 bases). CDR3 length equals 16 residues. V lost 5 bases, J lost 5 bases, and 18 bases lay in between. Germline V lookup: CDR1 MNHEY, CDR2 SVGEGT.